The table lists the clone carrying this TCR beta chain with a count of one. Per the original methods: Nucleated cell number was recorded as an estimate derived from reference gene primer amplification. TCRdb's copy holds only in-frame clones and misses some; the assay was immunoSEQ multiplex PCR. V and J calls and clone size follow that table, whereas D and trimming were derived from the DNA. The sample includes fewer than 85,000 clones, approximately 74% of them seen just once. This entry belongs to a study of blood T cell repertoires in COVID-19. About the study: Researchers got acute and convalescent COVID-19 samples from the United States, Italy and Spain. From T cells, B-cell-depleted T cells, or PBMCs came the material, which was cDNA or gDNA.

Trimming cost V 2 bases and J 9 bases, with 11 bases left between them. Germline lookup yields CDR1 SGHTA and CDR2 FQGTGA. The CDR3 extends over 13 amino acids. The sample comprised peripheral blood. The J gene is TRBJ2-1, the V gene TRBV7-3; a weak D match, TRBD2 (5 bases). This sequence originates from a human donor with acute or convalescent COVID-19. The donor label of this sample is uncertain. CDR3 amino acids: CASSLRGPREQFF. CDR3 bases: TGTGCCAGCAGCTTACGAGGGCCGCGTGAGCAGTTCTTC.